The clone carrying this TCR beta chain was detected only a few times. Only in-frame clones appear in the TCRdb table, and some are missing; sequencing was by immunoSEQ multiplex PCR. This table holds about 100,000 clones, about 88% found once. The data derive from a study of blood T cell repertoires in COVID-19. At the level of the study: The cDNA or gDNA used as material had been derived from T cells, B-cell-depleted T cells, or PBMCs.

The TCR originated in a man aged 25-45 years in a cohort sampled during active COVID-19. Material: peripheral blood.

The CDR3 bases are TGTGCCAGCAGCTTAGAAGGGGGTGACGGCGGGGAGCTGTTTTTT. It yields the protein CASSLEGGDGGELFF. This rearrangement joins TRBV7-2 to TRBJ2-2; maybe TRBD1 (6 bases). CDR3 length: 15 residues. The ends were cut back, 1 base at V and 7 bases at J, with 13 bases in the middle. Per germline, CDR1 SGHTA and CDR2 FQGNSA.